These 26 T cell receptor beta chains were all obtained from the same sample, sequenced in a study of PD-L1 blockade in urothelial cancer. This table comes from immunoSEQ multiplex PCR, and its TCRdb copy is limited to in-frame clones, with some not included. The sample yields approximately 100,000 clones, over 75% seen once. This specimen was PBMCs, taken around atezolizumab (anti-PD-L1) treatment. These receptors were collected from a man aged 50 to 59 with urothelial cancer.

The rearrangement joins TRBV20-1 to TRBJ1-1, with TRBD1 identical over 7 bases. With V trimmed by 5 bases and J by 7 bases, 4 bases remained unmatched. The germline CDR1 and CDR2 sequences are DFQATT and SNEGSKA (reference sequence). CDR3 size: 11 residues. CDR3 sequence (DNA): TGCAGTGCTCCCGGGACAGTTGAAGCTTTCTTT. Its translation: CSAPGTVEAFF.

This clone was seen a few times. This chain links TRBV7-6 with TRBJ1-6; a possible D gene is TRBD1 (5 bases). Germline assignment: CDR1 SGHVS and CDR2 FNYEAQ. Trimming took off 4 bases at V and 5 bases at J, with 9 bases between the two ends. There are 14 residues in the CDR3. CDR3 loop: CASSSDSDNSPLHF. The CDR3 DNA is TGTGCCAGCAGCTCTGACAGCGATAATTCACCCCTCCACTTT.

J is TRBJ1-2 and V is TRBV6-6, with 9 bases that match TRBD1. This CDR3 has 15 residues. The germline V gene encodes CDR1 MNHNY and CDR2 SVGAGI (reference sequence). J gave up 5 bases and V 5 bases, and 9 bases lay outside the gene matches. This chain's CDR3 is CASSLGLGQGYGYTF. CDR3 nucleotide sequence: TGTGCCAGCAGTCTAGGGCTGGGACAGGGTTATGGCTACACCTTC.

The chain uses TRBV28 and TRBJ2-3; D possibly corresponds to TRBD1 (5 bases). Trimming shortened V by 5 bases and J by 0 bases, and 6 bases separated the two germline ends. The CDR3 contains 13 residues. Per the germline V gene, CDR1 is MDHEN and CDR2 is SYDVKM. CDR3 region: CASSGASTDTQYF. Written as DNA, the CDR3 is TGTGCCAGCAGTGGGGCGAGCACAGATACGCAGTATTTT.

The chain has TRBV7-8 and TRBJ2-1, with TRBD2 matching over 7 bases. V trimming: 5 bases; J trimming: 8 bases; junction bases outside the gene matches: 6. The CDR3 has 13 residues. The germline gives CDR1 SGHVS, CDR2 FQNEAQ. CDR3 residues: CASSPGLVDEQFF. CDR3 nucleotides: TGTGCCAGCAGCCCTGGACTAGTCGATGAGCAGTTCTTC.

The V call is TRBV7-9, the J call TRBJ1-5; tentative D call: TRBD1 (6 bases). This CDR3 has 14 amino acids. V was shortened by 5 bases and J by 3 bases, with 11 bases between the two germline ends. CDR1 and CDR2 from the germline V gene are SEHNR and FQNEAQ (reference sequence). CDR3 DNA: TGTGCCAGCAGCCTACAGGGTAACAATCAGCCCCAGCATTTT. It specifies CASSLQGNNQPQHF.

This chain uses TRBV6-6 with TRBJ2-7; no clear D gene. Trimming took 8 bases from V and 3 from J, leaving 8 bases between them. The length of the CDR3 is 11 residues. The V gene's germline CDR1 is MNHNY and CDR2 SVGAGI (reference sequence). CDR3 nucleotides: TGTGCCAGCCTTCACAACTACGAGCAGTACTTC. Translation gives CASLHNYEQYF.

The rearrangement joins TRBV18 to TRBJ2-7; tentative D call: TRBD2 (6 bases). V was trimmed by 4 bases and J by 0 bases, leaving 13 bases between them. CDR1 and CDR2 from the germline V gene are KGHSH and LQKENI. CDR3 length: 15 amino acids. The CDR3 sequence: CASSRGTLSSYEQYF. The CDR3 region has the DNA TGTGCCAGCTCACGAGGGACTTTGAGCTCCTACGAGCAGTACTTC.

This chain links TRBV6-6 with TRBJ2-7; 10 positions match TRBD1. V shed 6 bases, J shed 3 bases, and the junction held 8 bases outside the gene matches. Per the germline V gene, CDR1 is MNHNY and CDR2 is SVGAGI (reference sequence). This CDR3 contains 15 residues. The DNA for the CDR3 is TGTGCCAGCAGCCTCCCCCGGGACAGGGGCTACGAGCAGTACTTC. Amino acid sequence: CASSLPRDRGYEQYF.

This clone was found once. The V call is TRBV9, the J call TRBJ2-3; 7 bases match TRBD2. The CDR3 consists of 17 residues. After removal of 1 base from V and 1 base from J, the junction contained 9 bases not matched to a gene. Per the germline V gene, CDR1 is SGDLS and CDR2 is YYNGEE. The CDR3 is CASSVIGGRSGTDTQYF. The CDR3 nucleotides are TGTGCCAGCAGCGTAATAGGCGGGAGAAGTGGCACAGATACGCAGTATTTT.

The chain carries TRBV19 and TRBJ2-7; tentative D call: TRBD2 (6 bases). The CDR3 spans 15 residues. V lost 5 bases and J lost 0, with 14 bases in between. Per the germline V gene, CDR1 is LNHDA and CDR2 is SQIVND (reference sequence). CDR3 nucleotide sequence: TGTGCCAGTAGTCTCGGGACTCACAGCTCCTACGAGCAGTACTTC. Translation: CASSLGTHSSYEQYF.

The chain joins TRBV11-2 to TRBJ1-3, with a tentative D call TRBD1 (6 bases). The CDR3 runs 15 residues. The V end lost 6 bases, the J end lost 4 bases, and 16 bases lay between the germline ends. The germline CDR1 and CDR2 sequences are SGHAT and FQNNGV. The chain's CDR3 is CASRPTGSWGNTIYF. CDR3 DNA sequence: TGTGCCAGCAGGCCTACAGGGTCGTGGGGAAACACCATATATTTT. Full variable domain (missing parts from reference TRBV11-2 and TRBJ1-3): EAGVAQSPRYKIIEKRQSVAFWCNPISGHATLYWYQQILGQGPKLLIQFQNNGVVDDSQLPKDRFSAERLKGVDSTLKIQPAKLEDSAVYLCASRPTGSWGNTIYFGEGSWLTVV.

The rearrangement joins TRBV19 to TRBJ2-2; 7 nucleotides line up with TRBD2. The junction had 7 bases not matched to a gene; V was cut back by 7 bases and J by 5 bases. Germline CDR1 LNHDA, CDR2 SQIVND (reference sequence). The CDR3 covers 14 residues. This CDR3 reads CASTWASGTGELFF. For the CDR3, the DNA is TGTGCCAGTACATGGGCTAGCGGAACCGGGGAGCTGTTTTTT.

This clone was counted at least ten times. The chain couples TRBV4-1 to TRBJ2-1, with TRBD2 identical over 12 bases. CDR3 length equals 17 residues. Germline V CDR1 and CDR2: MGHRA, YSYEKL. With 1 base clipped from V and 9 bases from J, the junction kept 10 bases outside the gene matches. CDR3 coding DNA: TGCGCCAGCAGCCAAGTAGTTTTGGCTAGCGGGAGGGGTGAGCAGTTCTTC. Its translation is CASSQVVLASGRGEQFF.

The chain carries TRBV5-6 and TRBJ2-7; D not certain. The CDR3 length is 16 residues. Trimming took 3 bases from V and 2 from J, leaving 18 bases between them. Germline V gene data show CDR1 as SGHDT and CDR2 as YYEEEE. CDR3 sequence reads: CASSSPYSSSTYEQYF. The DNA for the CDR3 is TGTGCCAGCAGCTCGCCCTACTCGTCCTCAACCTACGAGCAGTACTTC.

The chain joins TRBV5-1 to TRBJ2-7; 7 positions agree with TRBD2. CDR3 length: 14 amino acids. Trimming removed 4 bases from V and 6 bases from J; junction bases left unmatched: 10. Germline-derived CDR1 and CDR2 are SGHRS and YFSETQ. The CDR3 coding sequence is TGCGCCAGCAGCCCGGGGGTAGGGGAGGGCGAGCAGTACTTC. As protein: CASSPGVGEGEQYF. The full variable domain, completed using reference TRBV5-1 and TRBJ2-7, is KAGVTQTPRYLIKTRGQQVTLSCSPISGHRSVSWYQQTPGQGLQFLFEYFSETQRNKGNFPGRFSGRQFSNSRSEMNVSTLELGDSALYLCASSPGVGEGEQYFGPGTRLTVT.

The chain joins TRBV9 to TRBJ2-1; 9 nucleotides agree with TRBD2. Germline V CDR1 and CDR2: SGDLS, YYNGEE. With 0 bases clipped from V and 8 bases from J, the junction kept 6 bases outside the gene matches. This CDR3 is 15 amino acids long. The CDR3 DNA reads as TGTGCCAGCAGCGTAGGCGGGAGGGCCGGTCATGAGCAGTTCTTC. Amino acids: CASSVGGRAGHEQFF.

CDR3 bases: TGCGCCAGCAGCTTGGTTCCAGGGATGTACGAGCAGTACTTC. Protein: CASSLVPGMYEQYF. This chain links TRBV5-1 with TRBJ2-7, with D maybe TRBD1 (5 bases). The germline V and J ends were trimmed by 0 bases and 4 bases, with 11 bases remaining between them. The germline V gene has CDR1 SGHRS and CDR2 YFSETQ. The CDR3 extends over 14 amino acids.

This chain links TRBV28 with TRBJ1-5; D remains unclear. The V and J ends lost 6 bases and 2 bases respectively, with 8 bases between them. This CDR3 region has 13 residues. Germline V gene sequence: CDR1 MDHEN, CDR2 SYDVKM. This chain's CDR3 is CASSYGGNQPQHF. CDR3 nucleotide sequence: TGTGCCAGCAGCTATGGTGGCAATCAGCCCCAGCATTTT.

This clone was seen more than once but under ten times. The CDR3 region is CAWARASGRTGIQYF. CDR3 coding DNA: TGTGCCTGGGCCCGGGCTAGCGGGAGGACGGGAATTCAGTACTTC. The chain carries TRBV30 and TRBJ2-4, with 11 bases matching TRBD2. The CDR3 length is 15 residues. Germline V lookup: CDR1 GTSNPN, CDR2 SVGIG (reference sequence). V was pared by 5 bases and J by 10 bases, with 13 bases of the junction left unmatched.

This clone was seen once. The chain recombines TRBV27 with TRBJ2-2; 9 bases line up with TRBD2. Trimming took 5 bases from V and 9 from J; bases not matched to a gene: 10. The CDR3 is 15 residues long. Per germline, CDR1 MNHEY and CDR2 SMNVEV (reference sequence). The CDR3 coding sequence is TGTGCCAGCAGTCTATGGGCGGGAGGGCCCAGGGAGCTGTTTTTT. Amino acids: CASSLWAGGPRELFF.

This rearrangement joins TRBV14 to TRBJ1-2; D not resolved. The CDR3 loop spans 13 amino acids. The V gene's germline CDR1 is SGHDN and CDR2 FVKESK. V lost 1 base and J lost 6, with 9 bases in between. The CDR3 coding sequence is TGTGCCAGCAGCCAAGGGGTCGGAGATGGCTACACCTTC. It encodes CASSQGVGDGYTF.

This chain connects TRBV28 to TRBJ2-1, with 14 bases that match TRBD2. Per germline, CDR1 MDHEN and CDR2 SYDVKM. The V and J ends lost 5 bases and 7 bases, in that order; junction bases with no gene match: 7. The CDR3 has 16 amino acids. This CDR3 reads CASSLTGLAGVNEQFF. Here the CDR3 DNA reads TGTGCCAGCAGTCTAACGGGACTAGCGGGAGTAAATGAGCAGTTCTTC. The full variable domain, its missing parts supplied by reference TRBV28 and TRBJ2-1, is DVKVTQSSRYLVKRTGEKVFLECVQDMDHENMFWYRQDPGLGLRLIYFSYDVKMKEKGDIPEGYSVSREKKERFSLILESASTNQTSMYLCASSLTGLAGVNEQFFGPGTRLTVL.

The table lists this clone with a count of one. The chain employs TRBV7-9 and TRBJ2-3; maybe TRBD2 (6 bases). The CDR3 consists of 13 residues. V lost 0 bases and J 8 bases, leaving 9 bases between the germline ends. Germline V lookup: CDR1 SEHNR, CDR2 FQNEAQ (reference sequence). CDR3 DNA: TGTGCCAGCAGCTTAGCAGTAGCGGTTACGCAGTATTTT. Its protein is CASSLAVAVTQYF.

The chain recombines TRBV5-6 with TRBJ1-2; D call uncertain. Germline lookup yields CDR1 SGHDT and CDR2 YYEEEE. This CDR3 region has 14 residues. Trimming pared 6 bases from V and 2 bases from J, leaving 14 bases between. Here the CDR3 DNA reads TGTGCCAGCACCCTGGGAGCAGGCAACTATGGCTACACCTTC. It encodes CASTLGAGNYGYTF. The variable domain in full, completed from reference TRBV5-6 and TRBJ1-2, reads DAGVTQSPTHLIKTRGQQVTLRCSPKSGHDTVSWYQQALGQGPQFIFQYYEEEERQRGNFPDRFSGHQFPNYSSELNVNALLLGDSALYLCASTLGAGNYGYTFGSGTRLTVV.

The chain combines TRBV5-8 with TRBJ2-7, with D possibly matching TRBD1 (6 bases). This CDR3 has 14 amino acids. Per germline, CDR1 SGHTS and CDR2 YDEGEE. Deletions cut 0 bases from V and 3 bases from J, with 10 bases between. CDR3 sequence: CASSLGTVFYEQYF. The CDR3 DNA sequence: TGTGCCAGCAGCTTGGGGACAGTTTTCTACGAGCAGTACTTC.